The T cell receptor beta chain described here comes from a study of cytomegalovirus exposure and HLA in healthy donors (dated by TCRdb to about 2017). Notes on the research overall: In an earlier analysis of approximately 500 of the donors, roughly 300 Gb of sequence data and 90 million to 120 million unique TCR beta sequences from 150 million to 200 million T cells were reported. To decide whether each TCR beta V gene segment behaved as functional or pseudogenic, an earlier analysis of fewer than 750 of the donors relied on high-throughput TCR beta sequencing. In a later genetic analysis, genome-wide SNP genotypes for 398 of the 666 donors were used, and that subset was treated as a discovery cohort. Besides the first cohort of approximately 710 subjects, a separate validation cohort made up of some 110 different subjects was used. About 320 gigabases of sequencing data and some 85 million unique TCR sequences were included in an early release covering roughly 600 HLA-typed donors. Among 300 to 500 genotyped donors of the cohort, an average of approximately 220,000 unique TCR beta nucleotide sequences was sequenced per donor, of which approximately 19% were non-productive. Donor age, sex, ethnicity and CMV serostatus were compiled together with the repertoire data. Every repertoire in the discovery cohort had been generated on one and the same sequencing platform. In a later analysis, previously published TCR beta repertoires from about 670 donors were re-analyzed and high-resolution HLA genotyping was added so that TCR occurrence patterns could be studied. The study aimed to test whether signatures of past pathogen exposure could be identified by cataloging public T cell receptors. Of the roughly 400 genotyped donors, roughly 80% fell in the genetic ancestry cluster associated with self-reported Caucasian donors. Rather than drawing on any new phenotypic data, the later analysis identified candidate immune exposures from TCR beta sequences and the way those sequences occurred across donors. The number of donors typed differed by locus, with about 629-630 for A, B, C, DRB1 and DQB1, 522 for DQA1, about 610 for DPA1, and approximately 470 for DPB1. Both class I and class II loci were covered by HLA typing, at four-digit resolution. Roughly five DR-DQ haplotypes were handled as single units for association and clustering, since linkage in the cohort was strong. To predict cytomegalovirus infection status, the study brought together high-throughput TCR immunosequencing, statistical association of individual TCRs with disease status, and machine learning. Using immunosequencing, the study profiled T cell repertoires from 640 or so subjects and related those repertoires to cytomegalovirus serostatus.

The cohort was made up of under 800 healthy bone marrow donors. Cohort members were all nominally healthy when sampled, although unrecorded immune exposures were likely present. The donor tested CMV seropositive, placing the donor among the approximately 290 seropositive members of the cohort. Every donor gave a peripheral blood sample, and the peripheral blood mononuclear cells from that sample were used for TCR beta sequencing. The Qiagen DNeasy Blood Extraction Kit was used to extract genomic DNA from the blood cell samples. The library relied on the immunoSEQ multiplex PCR assay. For the multiplex PCR, a mixture combining 60 forward primers for TCR Vbeta segments and 13 reverse primers for TCR Jbeta segments was used. Amplification of the CDR3 region of rearranged TCR beta genes was performed with a multiplex PCR assay on genomic DNA. The Illumina HiSeq System was used to sequence the amplified TCR beta libraries as 87-base-pair reads. The paper's data handling went like this. Across the 640 or so repertoires, a later analysis counted 78 million or so unique TCR beta chains, around 11 million of which were shared by at least two donors. To remove PCR and sequencing errors, raw reads were error-corrected and collapsed into unique sequences using a nearest-neighbor algorithm that merged closely related sequences. To assign V, D and J gene segments, CDR3 sequences were aligned to IMGT reference sequences. Each retained sequence needed at least a six-nucleotide match to both a V gene segment and a J gene segment. Rearrangements were classified as productive when the CDR3 lacked stop codons and remained in frame with V and J, and all other rearrangements were classified as non-productive. CDR3 was defined according to IMGT convention as the region running from the second conserved V-encoded cysteine to the conserved J-encoded phenylalanine. Sequences without an unambiguous match to a single V gene segment were excluded from the earlier analysis of 450 to 650 of the donors. In an earlier analysis of 450 to 750 of the donors, a V segment was called functional when productive rearrangements were above 56.7%, and segregating when the standard deviation between donors exceeded 5%. A statistical classification framework was developed to diagnose cytomegalovirus status using the catalog of TCR beta chain sequences. In a later analysis, TCR nucleotide sequences were compared against IMGT/GENE-DB human TR gene sequences so that V and J genes could be assigned. A later analysis assigned CDR3 sequences and most-parsimonious VDJ recombination scenarios with the TCRdist pipeline. In a later analysis, each TCR beta chain was defined by its CDR3 amino acid sequence together with its V-gene family, and reads lacking a unique V-gene family were excluded. To address suspected cross-contamination and a sequencing artifact, a later analysis removed roughly 640 highly shared, low-generation-probability nucleotide sequences. For each public chain, a later analysis derived a clonal expansion index from normalized ranks of inferred template counts within each repertoire. A later analysis computed generation probabilities with a VDJ recombination model fitted to out-of-frame rearrangements, and checked the results against IGoR. In a later analysis, TCR-TCR, TCR-HLA and TCR-CMV co-occurrence was scored with hypergeometric tests, and a repertoire-size bias correction was applied to TCR pairs. To estimate false discovery rates, a later analysis permuted the HLA or CMV assignments 20 times. In a later analysis, co-occurring TCRs were grouped using DBSCAN, with TCRdist sequence similarity added in when clustering inside HLA-allele-positive subsets. Repertoires with fewer than 30,000 or more than 120,000 public chains were left out of co-occurrence clustering, as were several repertoires with anomalous nucleotide sharing. Here the immuneACCESS table is served through TCRdb, limited to in-frame sequences with V and J called. Missing clones are a known gap in these copies; in checked studies unresolved V genes cover under half, and the rest lacks a known reason. V and J calls and clone size are copied from that table; D and trimming were computed from the DNA. The sample profile shows about 180,000 clones; 77% of them were found once. About 3.8% of the sample comes from the top ten.

Based on the germline V gene, the CDR1 and CDR2 sequences are MGHDK and SYGVNS. V ends up 4 bases short and J 7 bases short, with an unmatched junction base count of 5. The CDR3 sequence holds 15 residues, the cysteine and phenylalanine included. The CDR3 DNA has 45 bases and is translated from base 1. A note on this clone: No antigen is known for it. No much larger clone exists at a distance of one base, and base qualities are not known.

Beyond this particular receptor, the publication reports: A cluster of highly shared sequence variants was judged likely to be a technical artifact of the sequencing pipeline. When HLA alleles, especially DR and DQ, strongly co-occurred, TCR associations were difficult to assign to individual alleles. A further reported finding was that TCR beta sequences accurately predicted the HLA-A and HLA-B alleles for most subjects in the first cohort. Linkage disequilibrium might explain the correlated functional status among segregating V segments, but an unknown experimental factor could not be excluded. This cohort had only TCR beta chains sequenced, and the lack of alpha or paired-chain data limited which features could be detected. Three of the identified cytomegalovirus-associated TCR beta chains were confirmed in vitro to be specific for cytomegalovirus antigens. Specific HLA alleles were associated with 16,951 TCR beta sequences at a false discovery rate of 0.05 in a later analysis. In a later analysis, HLA-associated TCR beta chains showed more clonal expansion and lower generation probabilities than non-associated chains that were equally common. Sequencing depth was assumed to be roughly uniform across donors in the presence/absence analyses, though that assumption may not hold. A later genetic analysis reported fewer N-insertions in productive TCRs among donors in an Asian-associated ancestry cluster than the approximately 700-donor mean. Most TCR sequences were seen in very few donors, while some public TCRs were found in many individuals. Over 15 rarely observed V segments, including chromosome 9 orphons, were excluded from the earlier analysis of approximately 600 of the donors because counts were too low. Broadly in line with IMGT annotations, most TCR beta V segments showed up in productive rearrangements about 87% or about 30% of the time in an earlier analysis of 587 of the donors. A later analysis reported that several top co-occurrence clusters appeared linked to parvovirus B19, influenza, CMV and Epstein-Barr virus. A later analysis found that TCR association rates varied across HLA loci, with DRB1 alleles showing the most associated TCRs and HLA-C alleles the fewest. V-gene and J-gene trimming of TCR beta chains was associated with a missense DCLRE1C variant in a later genetic analysis, and the association was replicated in an independent cohort. In the study, some 180 TCR beta chains were listed as associated with cytomegalovirus. Because some donors lacked HLA typing at each locus, the association tests relied only on the typed subset. The classifier was reported to diagnose cytomegalovirus status with high specificity and sensitivity in both the original and validation cohorts. Some IMGT-functional V segments, including TRBV6-2 and TRBV6-3, could not be told apart with the 87-base-pair reads, so those segments were excluded. The authors suggested that the approach could potentially be extended to other disease states and immunological phenotypes. Most CMV-associated TCR beta chains appeared to be HLA-restricted in a later analysis, and the HLA associations seemed to be driven largely by CMV exposure. For the cohort, immune exposure information was limited to CMV serostatus.

Sequenced sample: PBMCs. The source of this sequence is an older woman in good health and CMV-seropositive. The chain uses TRBV25-1 and TRBJ2-1, with 12 junctional bases fitting TRBD1. The CDR3 protein: CASSGGQGAWNEQFF. DNA sequence: TGTGCCAGCAGTGGGGGACAGGGGGCCTGGAATGAGCAGTTCTTC.